Listed here is a single TCR beta chain. Its target is unknown. The data stem from a study of shared clonotypes between healthy human individuals. Study-wide context: Per donor, three plates held CD4 naive cells, three held CD4 memory, two held CD8 naive and one held CD8 memory. General observations from the study: In the sorted subsets, rarefaction showed sequencing was incomplete despite large depth.

The CDR3 contains 16 residues. CDR1 is MNHNY and CDR2 is SVGAGI in the germline V gene (reference sequence). V lost 4 bases to trimming and J lost 4 bases; unmatched junction nucleotides: 10. Terminally differentiated effector memory CD45RA+ cells were excluded from the naive CD8 cells, which were CD45RO-negative and positively selected for CCR7. Sequencing used immunoSEQ multiplex PCR; TCRdb keeps in-frame clones, though not all of them. Among about 680,000 clones listed, about 91% were seen once. The sequencing input was naive CD8+ T cells sorted from blood. The source of this sequence is a man aged 30 to 45 in good health. This chain connects TRBV6-6 to TRBJ2-1, with TRBD1 identical over 7 bases. This chain's CDR3 is CASSSPDRVEYNEQFF. The CDR3 DNA is TGTGCCAGCAGTTCTCCCGACAGGGTGGAATACAATGAGCAGTTCTTC.